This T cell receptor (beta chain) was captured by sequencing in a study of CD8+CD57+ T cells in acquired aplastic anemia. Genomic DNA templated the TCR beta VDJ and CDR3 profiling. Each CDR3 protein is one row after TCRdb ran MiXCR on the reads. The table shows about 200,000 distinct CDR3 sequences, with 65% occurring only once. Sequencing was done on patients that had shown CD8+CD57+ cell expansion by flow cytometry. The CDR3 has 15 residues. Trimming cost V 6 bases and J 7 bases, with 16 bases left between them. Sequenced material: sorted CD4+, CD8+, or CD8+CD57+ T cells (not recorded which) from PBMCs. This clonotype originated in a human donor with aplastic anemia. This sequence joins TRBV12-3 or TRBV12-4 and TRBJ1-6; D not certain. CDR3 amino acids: CASSAIRPGNSPLHF. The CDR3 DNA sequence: TGTGCCAGCAGCGCCATACGACCTGGGAATTCACCCCTCCACTTT.